The 18 T cell receptor beta chains reported below all come from one sample, sequenced in a study of early T cells in non-severe SARS-CoV-2 infection. TCRdb analysed the 5' RACE reads with MiXCR anew, one entry per CDR3 protein. The data contain tens of thousands of distinct CDR3 sequences, approximately 5.2% of them singletons. The sample consisted of whole blood. These receptors were collected from an adult who was a healthcare worker with PCR-confirmed SARS-CoV-2 infection or an uninfected control (not recorded which).

This chain links TRBV5-1 with TRBJ2-7; TRBD2 aligns across 7 bases. Germline V CDR1 and CDR2: SGHRS, YFSETQ. Losses at the gene ends were 2 bases for V and 2 bases for J; bases not matched to a gene: 7. The CDR3 consists of 15 residues. CDR3 coding DNA: TGCGCCAGCAGCTTAAGGGCTAGCGGTCCCTACGAGCAGTACTTC. It encodes CASSLRASGPYEQYF.

The V call is TRBV15, the J call TRBJ2-7, with a tentative D call TRBD1 (6 bases). There are 14 residues in the CDR3. V lost 6 bases and J 3 bases, leaving 15 bases between the germline ends. The germline V gene encodes CDR1 LNHNV and CDR2 YYDKDF (reference sequence). The CDR3, as DNA: TGTGCCACCAGTCCGGGACAATTAAACTACGAGCAGTACTTC. Encoded protein: CATSPGQLNYEQYF.

This clonotype showed up many times. In DNA form, the CDR3 reads TGTGCCAGCAGCCAGGGGGCGTCCTGGAACAATGAGCAGTTCTTC. Protein product: CASSQGASWNNEQFF. The chain recombines TRBV5-6 with TRBJ2-1; 8 bases are a match to TRBD1. V lost 4 bases to trimming and J lost 5 bases; unmatched junction nucleotides: 8. Germline CDR1 SGHDT, CDR2 YYEEEE. The CDR3 consists of 15 residues.

This clonotype was detected only a few times. The V gene is TRBV3-1, the J gene TRBJ2-3; 14 positions agree with TRBD2. The CDR3 spans 20 residues. With V trimmed by 0 bases and J by 6 bases, 14 bases remained unmatched. Germline CDR1 is LGHDT and CDR2 is YNNKEL (reference sequence). CDR3 region: CASSQERGLAGGRPPDTQYF. The CDR3 bases are TGTGCCAGCAGCCAAGAACGAGGACTAGCGGGAGGCCGTCCGCCTGATACGCAGTATTTT.

The J gene is TRBJ2-5, the V gene TRBV3-1, with TRBD1 as a possible D gene (5 bases). The CDR3 consists of 13 residues. Germline V gene data show CDR1 as LGHDT and CDR2 as YNNKEL (reference sequence). V dropped 2 bases and J dropped 1 base, with 5 bases sitting between them. The CDR3 region is CASSQRGQETQYF. For the CDR3, the DNA is TGTGCCAGCAGCCAAAGGGGCCAAGAGACCCAGTACTTC.

This clonotype appeared many times. The V call is TRBV20-1, the J call TRBJ2-3, with 9 bases matching TRBD2. The CDR3 extends over 14 amino acids. CDR1 and CDR2 from the germline V gene are DFQATT and SNEGSKA (reference sequence). Trimming cost V 6 bases and J 4 bases; bases outside gene matches: 8. CDR3 region: CSAPEGLAADTQYF. The CDR3 region has the DNA TGCAGTGCCCCAGAGGGACTAGCCGCAGATACGCAGTATTTT.

This clonotype was seen a few times. The chain carries TRBV19 and TRBJ2-7; either TRBD1 or TRBD2 may fit D (6 bases each). The CDR3 has 15 amino acids. Germline V gives CDR1 LNHDA, CDR2 SQIVND (reference sequence). V shed 5 bases and J shed 3 bases, with 17 bases lying between them. Written as DNA, the CDR3 is TGTGCCAGTAGTTGGGGGACACCGGAGGGCTACGAGCAGTACTTC. Translated: CASSWGTPEGYEQYF.

The sample holds a few counts of this clonotype. The rearrangement links TRBV3-1 to TRBJ2-1; tentatively, D is TRBD2 (6 bases). CDR3 length: 12 amino acids. V shed 2 bases and J shed 15 bases, with 14 bases lying between them. Germline assignment: CDR1 LGHDT and CDR2 YNNKEL (reference sequence). The CDR3 DNA follows: TGTGCCAGCAGCCAACTCAGACTAGAAGTGTTCTTC. It yields the protein CASSQLRLEVFF.

This clonotype was counted ten times or more. This chain joins TRBV20-1 and TRBJ1-1; a possible D gene is TRBD1 (6 bases). This CDR3 comprises 13 residues. V lost 0 bases and J 4 bases, leaving 9 bases between the germline ends. In germline, CDR1 is DFQATT, CDR2 SNEGSKA (reference sequence). This CDR3 reads CSARDRGPTEAFF. Here the CDR3 DNA reads TGCAGTGCTAGAGACAGGGGACCCACTGAAGCTTTCTTT.

This clonotype was seen ten or more times. The rearrangement joins TRBV5-8 to TRBJ2-1, with 8 bases lining up with TRBD2. The CDR3 covers 17 residues. Trimming cost V 0 bases and J 2 bases; bases outside gene matches: 7. From germline, CDR1 is SGHTS and CDR2 YDEGEE. This CDR3 is CASSLASGSGTYNEQFF. In DNA form, the CDR3 reads TGTGCCAGCAGCTTGGCCAGCGGGAGTGGCACCTACAATGAGCAGTTCTTC.

This clonotype was seen at least ten times. This rearrangement joins TRBV6-1 to TRBJ2-1, with D possibly TRBD2 on 6 matching bases. The CDR3 length is 15 residues. CDR1 is MNHNS, CDR2 SASEGT, per germline. V lost 3 bases to trimming and J lost 5 bases, with 14 bases between them. The CDR3 spells CASSDPGSSNNEQFF. The CDR3 nucleotides read TGTGCCAGCAGTGACCCCGGGAGTAGCAACAATGAGCAGTTCTTC.

The chain employs TRBV6-1 and TRBJ1-5; 8 positions agree with TRBD1. The CDR3 totals 14 residues. Germline CDR1 reads MNHNS; CDR2 reads SASEGT. With 5 bases clipped from V and 7 bases from J, the junction kept 7 bases outside the gene matches. Written as DNA, the CDR3 is TGTGCCAGCAGTCGAAACAGGGGGAACCAGCCCCAGCATTTT. This translates into CASSRNRGNQPQHF.

This clonotype has a count of ten or more. The chain joins TRBV4-3 to TRBJ2-3; 7 bases are shared with TRBD2. J gave up 6 bases and V 0 bases, and 6 bases lay outside the gene matches. The CDR3 is made up of 15 amino acids. CDR1 LGHNA and CDR2 YSLEER come from the germline V gene. The DNA of the CDR3 is TGCGCCAGCAGCCAAGATAGACTAGCCTTGGATACGCAGTATTTT. It yields the protein CASSQDRLALDTQYF.

This clonotype was observed many times. This sequence joins TRBV7-9 and TRBJ2-7; 14 bases agree with TRBD2. The CDR3 loop spans 13 amino acids. Trimming at V came to 9 bases and at J to 7 bases, leaving 5 bases not matched to a gene. Germline V gives CDR1 SEHNR, CDR2 FQNEAQ (reference sequence). The CDR3 DNA reads TGTGCCAGGGGACTAGCGGGAGCTAAAGAGCAGTACTTC. It codes for CARGLAGAKEQYF.

This clonotype occurred many times. This chain links TRBV20-1 with TRBJ2-3; TRBD2 aligns across 9 bases. The J segment lost 2 bases and the V segment lost 3 bases, leaving 9 bases of the junction unmatched. Germline V gives CDR1 DFQATT, CDR2 SNEGSKA (reference sequence). This CDR3 region has 16 residues. For the CDR3, the DNA is TGCAGTGCTAGTCCCTTGACTAGCGGCTACACAGATACGCAGTATTTT. Its protein is CSASPLTSGYTDTQYF.

This clonotype ranks as medium-sized. This chain links TRBV27 with TRBJ2-1; 9 nucleotides match TRBD2. The CDR3 totals 13 residues. The germline gives CDR1 MNHEY, CDR2 SMNVEV (reference sequence). The V and J ends lost 6 bases and 10 bases, in that order; junction bases with no gene match: 7. The CDR3 spells CASSHTLAGEQFF. In DNA, the CDR3 is TGTGCCAGCAGCCACACCCTAGCGGGAGAGCAGTTCTTC.

The table lists this clonotype with many counts. The chain combines TRBV30 with TRBJ1-4; the D is unclear. Trimming stripped 3 bases from V and 4 bases from J, with 9 bases between. Germline CDR1 and CDR2: GTSNPN and SVGIG (reference sequence). The CDR3 is 13 amino acids. CDR3 region: CAWSRRFNEKLFF. CDR3 DNA sequence: TGTGCCTGGAGCCGGAGATTTAATGAAAAACTGTTTTTT.

This clonotype has at least ten counts. The chain links TRBV11-2 to TRBJ2-3; the D call may be TRBD1 or TRBD2 (6 bases each). V lost 5 bases and J lost 5, with 20 bases in between. There are 16 residues in the CDR3. Germline CDR1 is SGHAT and CDR2 is FQNNGV. The CDR3 coding sequence is TGTGCCAGCAGCCCCAGGGGAGGACAAGGACAAGATACGCAGTATTTT. Its translation is CASSPRGGQGQDTQYF.